These 20 T cell receptor beta chains were all obtained from the same sample, sequenced in a study of regulatory and conventional T cells in RAG deficiency. Some clones are missing from TCRdb's copy, which holds only in-frame ones; the method was immunoSEQ multiplex PCR. In the table there are tens of thousands of clones, 85% to 95% of which are singletons. Genomic DNA came from blood conventional CD4+ T cells gated CD25-low CD127-high. The same data also contributed to another study, on regulatory T cells. That work contributes: Primers: 52 TRBV forward and 13 TRBJ reverse.

Sample: CD4+ T cells sorted from blood. The receptors derive from a human donor in good health.

The rearrangement joins TRBV19 to TRBJ1-6; D is ambiguous. Between the trimmed V and J ends, which lost 7 bases and 8 bases, there was a span of 18 bases. Germline V gives CDR1 LNHDA, CDR2 SQIVND (reference sequence). The CDR3 is 15 residues long. CDR3 bases: TGTGCCAGTAAATCCGTCTCCCCGCAGGATTCACCCCTCCACTTT. Amino acids: CASKSVSPQDSPLHF.

J is TRBJ2-3 and V is TRBV1; the tabulated D call, TRBD2, remains unverified against the DNA. TRBV1 is reported as a pseudogene. The CDR3 has 16 residues. The CDR3 reads CTSSHLTSGSPDTQYF. CDR3 nucleotides: TGCACCAGCAGCCACCTGACTAGCGGGAGCCCAGATACGCAGTATTTT.

The chain carries TRBV5-1 and TRBJ2-1; D may be TRBD1 (5 bases). Germline V gene lookup returns CDR1 SGHRS and CDR2 YFSETQ. Trimming shortened V by 1 base and J by 5 bases, and 10 bases separated the two germline ends. The CDR3 is 14 amino acids. The CDR3 sequence: CASSLMGQNNEQFF. The CDR3 region has the DNA TGCGCCAGCAGCTTGATGGGGCAGAACAATGAGCAGTTCTTC.

The chain couples TRBV7-3 to TRBJ2-3, with TRBD2 identical over 8 bases. Germline V CDR1 and CDR2: SGHTA, FQGTGA. There are 17 residues in the CDR3. V dropped 5 bases and J dropped 2; count of bases not matched to a gene: 12. CDR3 residues: CASSPNSGGLFTDTQYF. CDR3 DNA sequence: TGTGCCAGCAGCCCGAACTCGGGGGGGCTTTTCACAGATACGCAGTATTTT. Combining the CDR3 with reference TRBV7-3 and TRBJ2-3 gives the whole variable domain GAGVSQTPSNKVTEKGKYVELRCDPISGHTALYWYRQSLGQGPEFLIYFQGTGAADDSGLPNDRFFAVRPEGSVSTLKIQRTERGDSAVYLCASSPNSGGLFTDTQYFGPGTRLTVL.

This rearrangement joins TRBV6-6 to TRBJ2-1, with 8 positions matching TRBD1. CDR3 length: 15 amino acids. The V gene end was trimmed by 5 bases and the J gene end by 1 base; junction bases not matched to a gene: 4. Germline lookup yields CDR1 MNHNY and CDR2 SVGAGI (reference sequence). This CDR3 is CASSAGGGSYNEQFF. The CDR3 nucleotides read TGTGCCAGCAGTGCAGGGGGCGGTTCCTACAATGAGCAGTTCTTC.

The CDR3 nucleotides are TGTGCCAGTAGCCCAATAGGGGGGCTGGCTGAAGCTTTCTTT. It is translated as CASSPIGGLAEAFF. The genes are TRBV19 and TRBJ1-1, with D possibly TRBD1 on 6 matching bases. The germline gives CDR1 LNHDA, CDR2 SQIVND (reference sequence). With 6 bases removed from V and 6 bases from J, the gap between germline ends came to 17 bases. CDR3 length: 14 amino acids.

The chain employs TRBV6-1 and TRBJ2-7; TRBD2 aligns across 8 bases. Germline V gene sequence: CDR1 MNHNS, CDR2 SASEGT. V lost 7 bases to trimming and J lost 3 bases; unmatched junction nucleotides: 11. This CDR3 comprises 15 residues. As DNA, the CDR3 is TGTGCCAGCAATCCACGGCTAGCGGGCTACTACGAGCAGTACTTC. Its translation is CASNPRLAGYYEQYF.

This chain links TRBV30 with TRBJ1-4; D is uncertain. Looked up from germline, CDR1 is GTSNPN and CDR2 is SVGIG (reference sequence). V lost 2 bases and J lost 4, with 8 bases in between. This CDR3 is 13 amino acids long. The CDR3 loop is CAWSRQSNEKLFF. DNA for the CDR3: TGTGCCTGGAGTCGGCAGAGTAATGAAAAACTGTTTTTT. Full variable domain (remainder filled in from reference TRBV30 and TRBJ1-4): SQTIHQWPATLVQPVGSPLSLECTVEGTSNPNLYWYRQAAGRGLQLLFYSVGIGQISSEVPQNLSASRPQDRQFILSSKKLLLSDSGFYLCAWSRQSNEKLFFGSGTQLSVL.

The chain uses TRBV4-2 and TRBJ1-2, with D possibly matching TRBD1 (6 bases). CDR3 length: 15 residues. V dropped 1 base and J dropped 0 bases, with 9 bases sitting between them. The germline gives CDR1 LGHNA, CDR2 YNFKEQ. The chain's CDR3 is CASSQVQGSNYGYTF. CDR3 bases: TGTGCCAGCAGCCAAGTACAGGGTTCTAACTATGGCTACACCTTC.

V usage is TRBV5-4 and J usage is TRBJ2-4, with unresolved D. The CDR3 has 13 residues. With 2 bases removed from V and 1 base from J, the gap between germline ends came to 4 bases. CDR1 is SGHNT, CDR2 YYREEE, per germline (reference sequence). CDR3 in DNA: TGTGCCAGCAGCTTAATGGCCAAAAACATTCAGTACTTC. Protein: CASSLMAKNIQYF.

J is TRBJ2-1 and V is TRBV6-6; D unresolved. This CDR3 region has 15 residues. The germline V gene encodes CDR1 MNHNY and CDR2 SVGAGI (reference sequence). V shed 0 bases and J shed 5 bases, with 11 bases lying between them. CDR3 in DNA: TGTGCCAGCAGTTACTCGGGGTTAGATCACAATGAGCAGTTCTTC. It encodes CASSYSGLDHNEQFF.

The chain couples TRBV6-1 to TRBJ2-7; 7 nucleotides agree with TRBD1. The CDR3 sequence is 16 residues long. V was clipped by 2 bases and J by 3 bases; unmatched bases: 10. The V gene's germline CDR1 is MNHNS and CDR2 SASEGT. This chain's CDR3 is CASSENTGQMNYEQYF. The CDR3 DNA reads TGTGCCAGCAGTGAAAATACGGGACAGATGAACTACGAGCAGTACTTC.

V is TRBV2 and J is TRBJ1-5; D perhaps matches TRBD1 (6 bases). The CDR3 is made up of 15 amino acids. Germline-derived CDR1 and CDR2 are SNHLY and FYNNEI. Trimming removed 5 bases at V and 1 base at J, with 12 bases between. The CDR3 here is CASSRDTLSNQPQHF. DNA for the CDR3: TGTGCCAGCAGTCGGGACACCCTAAGCAATCAGCCCCAGCATTTT.

The gene calls are TRBV6-6 and TRBJ2-5, with 7 bases lining up with TRBD1. CDR1 is MNHNY and CDR2 is SVGAGI in the germline V gene (reference sequence). V dropped 0 bases and J dropped 4; count of bases not matched to a gene: 8. There are 16 residues in the CDR3. In DNA form, the CDR3 reads TGTGCCAGCAGTTACTCGTACAGGGGAGAGGGAGAGACCCAGTACTTC. It translates to CASSYSYRGEGETQYF.

CDR3 nucleotide sequence: TGCGCCAGCAGCCAGCTAGCTGGAAACACCATATATTTT. This gives the protein CASSQLAGNTIYF. This chain links TRBV4-1 with TRBJ1-3, with D unclear. The CDR3 has 13 residues. Trimming left V 3 bases short and J 2 bases short, with 5 bases between. The V gene's germline CDR1 is MGHRA and CDR2 YSYEKL.

This clone was seen a single time. V and J are TRBV18 and TRBJ2-5, with D possibly being TRBD1 or TRBD2 (5 bases each). V was clipped by 2 bases and J by 5 bases, with 15 bases between them. CDR3 length: 15 amino acids. In germline, CDR1 is KGHSH, CDR2 LQKENI. CDR3 coding DNA: TGTGCCAGCTCACCAACATACGGGGCCGGGGAGACCCAGTACTTC. Translating gives CASSPTYGAGETQYF.

This chain links TRBV2 with TRBJ1-1; perhaps TRBD1 as D (6 bases). The CDR3 runs to 13 residues. V shed 7 bases and J shed 7 bases, with 16 bases lying between them. Germline assignment: CDR1 SNHLY and CDR2 FYNNEI. The DNA for the CDR3 is TGTGCCAGCAATGCACAGGGTATGAGTGAAGCTTTCTTT. It yields the protein CASNAQGMSEAFF.

The chain links TRBV9 to TRBJ2-1, with 7 bases that match TRBD2. The CDR3 has 15 amino acids. After removal of 4 bases from V and 3 bases from J, the junction contained 7 bases not matched to a gene. Germline V gene sequence: CDR1 SGDLS, CDR2 YYNGEE. DNA for the CDR3: TGTGCCAGCAGCCCCCCGGAGCGGGGCTACAATGAGCAGTTCTTC. It is translated as CASSPPERGYNEQFF.

CDR3 sequence: CASRLAATSSYEQYF. The CDR3 coding sequence is TGTGCCAGCAGATTAGCGGCCACGAGCTCCTACGAGCAGTACTTC. V is TRBV6-1 and J is TRBJ2-7; TRBD2 might be the D (6 bases). This CDR3 has 15 residues. Germline V gene lookup returns CDR1 MNHNS and CDR2 SASEGT. The V and J ends lost 6 bases and 0 bases respectively, with 15 bases between them.

This chain links TRBV5-1 with TRBJ2-7; TRBD2 agrees at 12 bases. V lost 4 bases, J lost 5 bases, and 7 bases stayed unmatched. In germline, CDR1 is SGHRS, CDR2 YFSETQ. The CDR3 has 15 residues. The CDR3 loop is CASSGGLAGPHEQYF. The CDR3 coding sequence is TGCGCCAGCAGCGGGGGACTAGCGGGTCCCCACGAGCAGTACTTC. Drawing the rest from reference TRBV5-1 and TRBJ2-7, the complete variable domain is KAGVTQTPRYLIKTRGQQVTLSCSPISGHRSVSWYQQTPGQGLQFLFEYFSETQRNKGNFPGRFSGRQFSNSRSEMNVSTLELGDSALYLCASSGGLAGPHEQYFGPGTRLTVT.